The present T cell receptor beta chain was sequenced within a study of radiotherapy plus CTLA-4 blockade in lung cancer. Study-wide context: Objective responses were documented in about 18% of patients, with disease control in about 29%.

TCRdb's table, derived via immunoSEQ multiplex PCR, lists solely in-frame clones and lacks some. The repertoire holds some 46,000 clones, with roughly four fifths as singletons. Study-level findings and limits: Once radiotherapy plus ipilimumab had been given, TCR clones derived from tumor expanded in blood.

The CDR3 consists of 14 residues. Germline values: CDR1 KGHSH, CDR2 LQKENI. With 3 bases removed from V and 4 bases from J, the gap between germline ends came to 13 bases. A word on this clone: Antigen specificity is unknown.

The chain couples TRBV18 to TRBJ2-7; a weak D match, TRBD1 (5 bases). The TCR was taken from a human donor with non-small cell lung cancer whose response to radiotherapy plus ipilimumab could not be evaluated. Sequenced material: peripheral blood, taken from a patient treated with radiotherapy plus ipilimumab. CDR3 amino acids: CASSPPAGSYEQYF. Here the CDR3 DNA reads TGTGCCAGCTCACCGCCGGCAGGGTCGTACGAGCAGTACTTC.